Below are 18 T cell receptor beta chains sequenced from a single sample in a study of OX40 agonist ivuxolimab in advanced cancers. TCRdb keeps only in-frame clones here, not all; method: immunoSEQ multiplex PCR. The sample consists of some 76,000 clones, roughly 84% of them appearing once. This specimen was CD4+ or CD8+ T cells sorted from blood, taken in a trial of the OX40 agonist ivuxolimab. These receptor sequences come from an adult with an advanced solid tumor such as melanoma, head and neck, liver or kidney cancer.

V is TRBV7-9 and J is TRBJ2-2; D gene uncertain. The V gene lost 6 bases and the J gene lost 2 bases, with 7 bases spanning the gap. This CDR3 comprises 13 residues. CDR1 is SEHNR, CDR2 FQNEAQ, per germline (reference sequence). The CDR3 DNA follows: TGTGCCAGCAGGGACCACAACACCGGGGAGCTGTTTTTT. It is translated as CASRDHNTGELFF.

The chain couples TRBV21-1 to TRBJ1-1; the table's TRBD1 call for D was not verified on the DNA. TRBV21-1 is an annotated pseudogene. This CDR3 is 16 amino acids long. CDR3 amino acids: CASSKEGHRPNTEAFF. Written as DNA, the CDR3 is TGTGCCAGCAGCAAAGAGGGACACAGGCCCAACACTGAAGCTTTCTTT.

The CDR3 is CASSSRGLGNEQFF. The CDR3 region has the DNA TGTGCCAGCAGCTCTAGGGGACTGGGTAATGAGCAGTTCTTC. The chain has TRBV7-9 and TRBJ2-1, with a possible D match to TRBD2 (6 bases). Germline loops: CDR1 SEHNR, CDR2 FQNEAQ (reference sequence). V was trimmed by 4 bases and J by 7 bases, leaving 14 bases between them. The CDR3 has 14 residues.

The CDR3 spells CSVEGRQSVDTQYF. Written as DNA, the CDR3 is TGCAGCGTTGAAGGTCGGCAGTCGGTAGATACGCAGTATTTT. This rearrangement joins TRBV29-1 to TRBJ2-3; D not certain. Per the germline V gene, CDR1 is SQVTM and CDR2 is ANQGSEA. V lost 1 base, J lost 5 bases, and 13 bases lay in between. The CDR3 runs to 14 residues.

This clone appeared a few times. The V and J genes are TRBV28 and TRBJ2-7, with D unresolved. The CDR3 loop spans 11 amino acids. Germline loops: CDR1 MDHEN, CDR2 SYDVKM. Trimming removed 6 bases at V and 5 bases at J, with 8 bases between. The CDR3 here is CASRSHHEQYF. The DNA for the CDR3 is TGTGCCAGCAGAAGCCACCACGAGCAGTACTTC.

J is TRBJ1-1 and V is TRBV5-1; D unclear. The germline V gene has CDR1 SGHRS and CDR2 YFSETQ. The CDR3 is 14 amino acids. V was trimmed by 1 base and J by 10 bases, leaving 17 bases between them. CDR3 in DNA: TGCGCCAGCAGCTTGACACCTTATCCACGCCTAGCTTTCTTT. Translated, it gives CASSLTPYPRLAFF.

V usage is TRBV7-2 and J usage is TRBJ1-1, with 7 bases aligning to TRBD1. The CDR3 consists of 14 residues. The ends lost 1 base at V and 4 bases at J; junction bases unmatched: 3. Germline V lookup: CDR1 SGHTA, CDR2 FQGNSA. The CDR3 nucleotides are TGTGCCAGCAGCTTAGTGTCAGGGGGCACTGAAGCTTTCTTT. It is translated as CASSLVSGGTEAFF.

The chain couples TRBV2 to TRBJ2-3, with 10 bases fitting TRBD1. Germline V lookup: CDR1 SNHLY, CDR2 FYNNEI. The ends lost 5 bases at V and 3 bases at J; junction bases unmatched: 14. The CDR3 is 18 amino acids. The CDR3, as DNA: TGTGCCAGCAGTTCTCCTCTAGGGACAGGGGTGGCGACAGATACGCAGTATTTT. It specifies CASSSPLGTGVATDTQYF.

The CDR3 DNA is TGTGCCAGCAGCTTAAACCGACAGGGGGCGAGCACTGAAGCTTTCTTT. It translates to CASSLNRQGASTEAFF. The chain recombines TRBV7-3 with TRBJ1-1; 10 bases line up with TRBD1. The germline CDR1 and CDR2 sequences are SGHTA and FQGTGA. This CDR3 comprises 16 residues. The J segment lost 4 bases and the V segment lost 1 base, leaving 6 bases of the junction unmatched.

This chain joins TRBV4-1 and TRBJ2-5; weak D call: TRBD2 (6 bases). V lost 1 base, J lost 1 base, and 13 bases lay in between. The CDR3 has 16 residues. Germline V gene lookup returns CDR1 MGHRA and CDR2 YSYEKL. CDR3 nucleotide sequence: TGCGCCAGCAGCCAAGGGGCAGGGAGGAGCCAAGAGACCCAGTACTTC. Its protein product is CASSQGAGRSQETQYF.

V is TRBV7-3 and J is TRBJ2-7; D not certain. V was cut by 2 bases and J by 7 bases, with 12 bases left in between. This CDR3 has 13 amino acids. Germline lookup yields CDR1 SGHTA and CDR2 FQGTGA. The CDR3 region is CASSLWFSQEQYF. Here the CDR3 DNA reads TGTGCCAGCAGCTTATGGTTTTCGCAGGAGCAGTACTTC.

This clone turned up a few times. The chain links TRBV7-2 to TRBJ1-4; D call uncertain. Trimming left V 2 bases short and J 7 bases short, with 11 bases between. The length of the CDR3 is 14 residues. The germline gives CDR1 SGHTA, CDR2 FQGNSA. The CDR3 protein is CASSLIPVAEKLFF. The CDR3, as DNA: TGTGCCAGCAGCTTAATCCCCGTGGCTGAAAAACTGTTTTTT.

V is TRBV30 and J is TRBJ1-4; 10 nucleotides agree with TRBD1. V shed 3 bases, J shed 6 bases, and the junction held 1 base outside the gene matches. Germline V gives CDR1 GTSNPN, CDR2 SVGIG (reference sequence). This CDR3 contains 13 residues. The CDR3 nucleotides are TGTGCCTGGAGGGACAGGGGGTATGAAAAACTGTTTTTT. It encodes CAWRDRGYEKLFF.

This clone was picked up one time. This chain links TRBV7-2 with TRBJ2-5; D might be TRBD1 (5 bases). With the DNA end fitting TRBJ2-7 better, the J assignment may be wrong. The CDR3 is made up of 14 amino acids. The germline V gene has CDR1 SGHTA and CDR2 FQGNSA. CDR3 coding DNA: TGTGCCAGCAGCTTAATAAGGGGCCGCCGCGAGCAGTACTTC. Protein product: CASSLIRGRREQYF.

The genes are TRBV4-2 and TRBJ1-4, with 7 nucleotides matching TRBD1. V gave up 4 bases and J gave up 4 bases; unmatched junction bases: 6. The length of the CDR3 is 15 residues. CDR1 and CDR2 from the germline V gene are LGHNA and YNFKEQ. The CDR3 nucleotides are TGTGCCAGCAGCCCTACAGGGGAGGGTAATGAAAAACTGTTTTTT. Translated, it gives CASSPTGEGNEKLFF.

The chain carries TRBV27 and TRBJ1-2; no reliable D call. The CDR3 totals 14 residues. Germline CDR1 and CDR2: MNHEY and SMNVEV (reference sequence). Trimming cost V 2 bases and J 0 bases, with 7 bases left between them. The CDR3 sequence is CASSLDFSNYGYTF. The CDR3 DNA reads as TGTGCCAGCAGTTTAGACTTCTCTAACTATGGCTACACCTTC.

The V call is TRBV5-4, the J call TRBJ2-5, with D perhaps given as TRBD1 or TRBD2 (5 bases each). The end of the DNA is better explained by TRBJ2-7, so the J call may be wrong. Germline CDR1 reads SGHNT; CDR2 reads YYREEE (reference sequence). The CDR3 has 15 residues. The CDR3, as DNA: TGTGCCAGCAGCGCGGTGGGGGAGAATATGTACGAGCAGTACTTC. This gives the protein CASSAVGENMYEQYF.

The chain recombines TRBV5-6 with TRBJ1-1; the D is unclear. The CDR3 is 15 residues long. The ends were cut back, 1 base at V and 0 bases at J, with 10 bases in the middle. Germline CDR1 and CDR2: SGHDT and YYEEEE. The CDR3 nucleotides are TGTGCCAGCAGCTTGCTCGGGGTAATGAACACTGAAGCTTTCTTT. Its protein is CASSLLGVMNTEAFF.